These 29 T cell receptor beta chains came from one sample sequenced in a study of metastatic and nonmetastatic thyroid tumors. MiXCR was used by TCRdb to re-call the PCR reads. The top ten clones hold 9.8% of a sample with around 45,000 clones, less than 5% of them seen once. All patients were untreated before thyroid surgery. The sequenced sample consisted of blood. These receptors all come from a female donor with papillary thyroid cancer or a benign thyroid nodule (not recorded which). Some clones in this sample may be carry-over from other donors' samples.

This clone has a count of ten or more. The J gene is TRBJ2-2, the V gene TRBV20-1; D tentatively reads TRBD1 or TRBD2 (6 bases each). The CDR3 spans 15 residues. Per germline, CDR1 DFQATT and CDR2 SNEGSKA (reference sequence). Between the trimmed V and J ends, which lost 3 bases and 3 bases, there was a span of 14 bases. The CDR3 here is CSASTGAGDTGELFF. The CDR3 region has the DNA TGCAGTGCTAGTACGGGGGCAGGGGACACCGGGGAGCTGTTTTTT.

This clone was seen more than once but under ten times. The chain couples TRBV6-2 or TRBV6-3 to TRBJ2-3, with D possibly matching TRBD2 (6 bases). CDR1 and CDR2 (germline): MNHEY, SVGEGT. V lost 6 bases and J 0 bases, leaving 16 bases between the germline ends. The CDR3 extends over 16 amino acids. CDR3 in DNA: TGTGCCAGCAGCCTTCTGGCGGGAACTAGCACAGATACGCAGTATTTT. This encodes CASSLLAGTSTDTQYF.

The chain uses TRBV10-2 and TRBJ2-7; maybe TRBD2 (6 bases). The CDR3 length is 15 residues. V lost 1 base and J 4 bases, leaving 14 bases between the germline ends. Germline values: CDR1 WSHSY, CDR2 SAAADI. CDR3 amino acids: CASSELGGKGYEQYF. In DNA, the CDR3 is TGCGCCAGCAGTGAGTTGGGGGGTAAGGGGTACGAGCAGTACTTC.

A few counts support this clone. The chain uses TRBV12-3 or TRBV12-4 and TRBJ1-2, with a tentative D call TRBD1 (5 bases). With 6 bases removed from V and 4 bases from J, the gap between germline ends came to 12 bases. The CDR3 consists of 13 residues. The CDR3 loop reads CASSDDSIYGYTF. CDR3 bases: TGTGCCAGCAGCGACGACAGTATCTATGGCTACACCTTC.

At least ten counts were recorded for this clone. The sample carries other DNA sequences with the same CDR3. The J gene is TRBJ2-1, the V gene TRBV5-1; no firm D call. Between the trimmed V and J ends, which lost 4 bases and 7 bases, there was a span of 18 bases. The CDR3 is made up of 15 amino acids. Germline loops: CDR1 SGHRS, CDR2 YFSETQ. CDR3 residues: CASSPGSRAWNEQFF. CDR3 bases: TGCGCCAGCAGCCCCGGTTCAAGGGCCTGGAATGAGCAGTTCTTC.

This clone is labeled medium-sized (0.01 to 0.1%). The chain couples TRBV6-1 to TRBJ1-6, with 11 bases that match TRBD1. The V gene end was trimmed by 3 bases and the J gene end by 7 bases; junction bases not matched to a gene: 5. Germline CDR1 reads MNHNS; CDR2 reads SASEGT. This CDR3 region has 16 residues. The CDR3 DNA reads TGTGCCAGCAGTGAGTCCGGACAGGGGGCAAATTCACCCCTCCACTTT. It yields the protein CASSESGQGANSPLHF.

This clone was counted a few times. A junction end diverges from the germline sequence, so it may reflect a read error. The V and J genes are TRBV19 and TRBJ2-1; maybe TRBD2 (5 bases). Germline assignment: CDR1 LNHDA and CDR2 SQIVND (reference sequence). The CDR3 runs 13 residues. The chain's CDR3 is CTSSKSANTGKFF. In DNA, the CDR3 is TGTACCAGTAGTAAGTCTGCGAATACGGGGAAGTTCTTC.

The table lists this clone with a few counts. The chain has TRBV20-1 and TRBJ1-1, with D unresolved. This CDR3 is 15 amino acids long. V was trimmed by 5 bases and J by 1 base, leaving 17 bases between them. Germline-derived CDR1 and CDR2 are DFQATT and SNEGSKA (reference sequence). In DNA, the CDR3 is TGCAGTGCTCGTTCTATAGAGACGGCGAACACTGAAGCTTTCTTT. Protein sequence: CSARSIETANTEAFF.

This clone was counted many times. The chain joins TRBV6-2 or TRBV6-3 to TRBJ1-4; tentative D call: TRBD1 (5 bases). Germline CDR1 and CDR2: MNHEY and SVGEGT. Trimming cost V 2 bases and J 0 bases, with 19 bases left between them. There are 19 residues in the CDR3. CDR3 sequence reads: CASSYPVQGLAATNEKLFF. The CDR3 DNA sequence: TGTGCCAGCAGTTACCCTGTCCAGGGTCTGGCGGCAACTAATGAAAAACTGTTTTTT.

As to this clone: The missing conserved phenylalanine or tryptophan at the end of this CDR3 makes a read error likely. The rearrangement joins TRBV11-2 to TRBJ1-1; D remains unclear. Per germline, CDR1 SGHAT and CDR2 FQNNGV. This CDR3 spans 14 amino acids. V dropped 7 bases and J dropped 2 bases, with 14 bases sitting between them. DNA of the CDR3: TGTGCCAGCATCCGCGGGAACCTAAACACTGAAGCTTTCATT. It yields the protein CASIRGNLNTEAFI.

This sequence joins TRBV6-1 and TRBJ2-2; D perhaps matches TRBD2 (5 bases). The germline gives CDR1 MNHNS, CDR2 SASEGT. The CDR3 loop spans 14 amino acids. V lost 6 bases and J 5 bases, leaving 13 bases between the germline ends. CDR3 residues: CASSEGVETGELFF. The CDR3 coding sequence is TGTGCCAGCAGCGAGGGAGTTGAAACCGGGGAGCTGTTTTTT.

This clone came up many times. The chain has TRBV24-1 and TRBJ2-1, with a tentative D call TRBD1 (6 bases). The germline V and J ends were trimmed by 1 base and 3 bases, with 15 bases remaining between them. The germline V gene encodes CDR1 KGHDR and CDR2 SFDVKD. This CDR3 comprises 17 residues. Here the CDR3 reads CATSDFSSGENYNEQFF. DNA for the CDR3: TGTGCCACCAGTGATTTTTCTTCAGGGGAGAACTACAATGAGCAGTTCTTC.

The chain recombines TRBV6-2 or TRBV6-3 with TRBJ1-6; the D gene is possibly TRBD1 (5 bases). The V end was cut by 7 bases, the J end by 16 bases, with 23 bases between. Germline values: CDR1 MNHEY, CDR2 SVGEGT. The CDR3 covers 14 residues. The CDR3, as DNA: TGTGCCAGCACAGGGACTACGGATAATTCAACACTCCACTTT. It encodes CASTGTTDNSTLHF.

This clone was observed many times. The chain has TRBV5-6 and TRBJ1-2; 8 bases fit TRBD1. The CDR3 runs to 20 residues. From germline, CDR1 is SGHDT and CDR2 YYEEEE. The V segment lost 4 bases and the J segment 1 base; nucleotides outside the gene matches: 21. CDR3 DNA sequence: TGTGCCAGCAGCCTAATCGGGACAGGAAAGGATCTAGGGCTTAACTATGGCTACACCTTC. Residues: CASSLIGTGKDLGLNYGYTF.

Only a few counts were recorded for this clone. J is TRBJ2-7 and V is TRBV10-3; D is possibly TRBD1 (5 bases). The V gene's germline CDR1 is ENHRY and CDR2 SYGVKD. The CDR3 is made up of 13 amino acids. Between the trimmed V and J ends, which lost 5 bases and 2 bases, there was a span of 10 bases. The CDR3 DNA reads as TGTGCCATCAGTCCGGACATTACCTACGAGCAGTACTTC. Translating it yields CAISPDITYEQYF.

This clone has just a few counts. The J gene is TRBJ2-2, the V gene TRBV24-1; D tentatively reads TRBD1 or TRBD2 (5 bases each). The CDR3 length is 15 residues. Germline CDR1 and CDR2: KGHDR and SFDVKD. Trimming stripped 8 bases from V and 4 bases from J, with 16 bases between. CDR3 amino acids: CATIPGRGATGELFF. The CDR3 coding sequence is TGTGCCACCATACCGGGACGGGGTGCCACCGGGGAGCTGTTTTTT.

In its sample, this clone was seen many times. The V call is TRBV10-2, the J call TRBJ2-2; D call uncertain. The CDR3 sequence is 13 residues long. Germline CDR1 is WSHSY and CDR2 is SAAADI. V lost 3 bases, J lost 3 bases, and 5 bases lay in between. This chain's CDR3 is CASSEGYTGELFF. The CDR3, as DNA: TGCGCCAGCAGTGAAGGATACACCGGGGAGCTGTTTTTT.

In this sample, this clone turned up a few times. The CDR3 nucleotides read TGTGCCAGCACTTTGCCAGGGGGCCGGGACACTGAAGCTTTCTTT. Encoded protein: CASTLPGGRDTEAFF. The chain carries TRBV6-4 and TRBJ1-1, with TRBD1 matching over 8 bases. CDR3 length: 15 residues. The V gene's germline CDR1 is MRHNA and CDR2 SNTAGT. V lost 7 bases and J lost 3; bases outside the gene matches: 10.

This clone occurred a few times. As DNA, the CDR3 is TGTGCCAGCAGCGCCCGAGGGCTCTATGGCTACACCTTC. Protein: CASSARGLYGYTF. The chain uses TRBV6-1 and TRBJ1-2; D remains ambiguous. The CDR3 length is 13 residues. Per the germline V gene, CDR1 is MNHNS and CDR2 is SASEGT. V gave up 6 bases and J gave up 4 bases, with 12 bases separating them.

This clone has at least ten counts. The chain links TRBV19 to TRBJ1-1; no clear D. Trimming took off 1 base at V and 3 bases at J, with 15 bases between the two ends. Germline V CDR1 and CDR2: LNHDA, SQIVND (reference sequence). The CDR3 spans 16 residues. The CDR3 reads CASSIGLGGGYTEAFF. The CDR3 DNA follows: TGTGCCAGTAGTATAGGACTCGGAGGCGGATACACTGAAGCTTTCTTT.

This clone was seen a handful of times. This rearrangement joins TRBV9 to TRBJ2-1, with D possibly TRBD2 on 6 matching bases. Germline lookup yields CDR1 SGDLS and CDR2 YYNGEE. Trimming removed 0 bases at V and 3 bases at J, with 13 bases between. The length of the CDR3 is 16 residues. CDR3: CASSVAEGVGYNEQFF. CDR3 nucleotides: TGTGCCAGCAGCGTAGCGGAGGGAGTAGGCTACAATGAGCAGTTCTTC.

This clone has more than one count but fewer than ten. The chain links TRBV27 to TRBJ2-3; D uncertain. Trimming took 3 bases from V and 2 from J, leaving 6 bases between them. The CDR3 is 13 residues long. The germline V gene has CDR1 MNHEY and CDR2 SMNVEV (reference sequence). The chain's CDR3 is CASSFLPTDTQYF. CDR3 nucleotides: TGTGCCAGCAGTTTCCTGCCCACAGATACGCAGTATTTT.

Ten or more counts support this clone. This sample includes further DNA sequences coding for the same CDR3. The chain joins TRBV10-3 to TRBJ2-3; perhaps TRBD2 as D (5 bases). Germline values: CDR1 ENHRY, CDR2 SYGVKD. This CDR3 contains 16 residues. Trimming removed 4 bases from V and 3 bases from J, with 17 bases in between. CDR3 sequence reads: CAISVKAPTRTDTQYF. The CDR3 nucleotides read TGTGCCATCAGTGTGAAGGCACCTACTAGGACAGATACGCAGTATTTT.

The chain recombines TRBV28 with TRBJ2-6; 7 positions match TRBD1. This CDR3 is built from 15 residues. With V trimmed by 6 bases and J by 2 bases, 4 bases remained unmatched. Germline V gene data show CDR1 as MDHEN and CDR2 as SYDVKM. The chain's CDR3 is CASRIQGAGANVLTF. DNA for the CDR3: TGTGCCAGCAGGATCCAGGGGGCTGGGGCCAACGTCCTGACTTTC.

This clone was seen more than once but under ten times. This clone may be a read error of a much larger clone one base away. The chain recombines TRBV12-3 or TRBV12-4 with TRBJ1-6, with D unclear. This CDR3 contains 13 residues. The V and J ends lost 6 bases and 12 bases respectively, with 15 bases between them. The CDR3 loop reads CASRLQYTLPLHF. The CDR3 bases are TGTGCCAGCAGGTTACAGTATACTTTACCCCTCCACTTT.

The chain uses TRBV19 and TRBJ2-6; D uncertain. V was cut by 7 bases and J by 3 bases, with 13 bases left in between. The CDR3 runs to 15 residues. The germline CDR1 and CDR2 sequences are LNHDA and SQIVND (reference sequence). The DNA for the CDR3 is TGTGCCAGTAACGATGGGTACTATGGGGCCAACGTCCTGACTTTC. Translating gives CASNDGYYGANVLTF.

This clone occurred many times. Additional DNA sequences in this sample encode the identical CDR3. The rearrangement uses TRBV7-9 and TRBJ2-1, with 12 bases lining up with TRBD2. CDR3 length: 17 residues. The V gene's germline CDR1 is SEHNR and CDR2 FQNEAQ (reference sequence). V trimming: 5 bases; J trimming: 6 bases; junction bases outside the gene matches: 11. Here the CDR3 reads CASSHARTSGNVNEQFF. In DNA form, the CDR3 reads TGTGCCAGCAGCCACGCACGGACTAGCGGGAATGTCAATGAGCAGTTCTTC.

In this sample, this clone turned up many times. V usage is TRBV13 and J usage is TRBJ2-5; a weak D match, TRBD1 (6 bases). The V and J ends lost 2 bases and 0 bases respectively, with 10 bases between them. CDR3 length: 15 amino acids. From germline, CDR1 is PRHDT and CDR2 FYEKMQ (reference sequence). CDR3 sequence reads: CASSLTGHNQETQYF. The CDR3 nucleotides are TGTGCCAGCAGCTTAACGGGACACAACCAAGAGACCCAGTACTTC. Full variable domain (missing parts from reference TRBV13 and TRBJ2-5): AAGVIQSPRHLIKEKRETATLKCYPIPRHDTVYWYQQGPGQDPQFLISFYEKMQSDKGSIPDRFSAQQFSDYHSELNMSSLELGDSALYFCASSLTGHNQETQYFGPGTRLLVL.

The rearrangement links TRBV6-1 to TRBJ2-4, with D possibly TRBD2 on 6 matching bases. Trimming took 7 bases from V and 7 from J, leaving 11 bases between them. The CDR3 is 12 amino acids. The V gene's germline CDR1 is MNHNS and CDR2 SASEGT. The CDR3 reads CASMEGRNIQYF. The CDR3 bases are TGTGCCAGCATGGAGGGCCGGAACATTCAGTACTTC.